This TCR beta chain was recovered during a study of CD8 T cells in ankylosing spondylitis (dated by TCRdb to 2017 to 2019). Some background on the complete study: To find TCR variants linked to disease, the study profiled T cell receptor beta repertoires in ankylosing spondylitis patients and healthy donors. Peripheral blood samples were taken, and synovial fluid was additionally collected from ankylosing spondylitis patients. In total, the full study cohort was made up of 108 healthy donors and 25 ankylosing spondylitis patients.

CDR1 and CDR2, looked up from the germline V gene (reference sequence), are DFQATT and SNEGSKA. V has 2 bases trimmed and J has 5 bases trimmed; junction bases matching no gene number 5. The CDR3 numbers 14 residues from cysteine through phenylalanine. Kept here is only the CDR3 DNA, which spans 42 bases and is read in frame from base 1. This clonotype was seen more than once but under ten times. Its antigen is not yet known. Base qualities are missing; no much larger clone stands one base away. For sequencing, an Illumina HiSeq 2500 was employed. Quantitative 5'-RACE with molecular barcodes was used to prepare TCR beta libraries. The paper's data handling went like this. A new computational method, built on a probabilistic model of VDJ rearrangement, was used to identify disease-linked TCR variants. The public reads were quality trimmed at Q25 with fastp and then assembled into clones with MiXCR by TCRdb, keeping productive beta chains. Rows with one shared CDR3 protein collapse into an entry with the most common genes and DNA. TCRdb's processing, not the study's, gives the V and J calls here. The sample includes over 450,000 distinct CDR3 sequences, with about 13% observed a single time. The top ten constitute approximately 6.2% of the sample.

Study-wide findings and limitations: Some of the motif variants had been reported before in the synovial fluid and blood of reactive arthritis patients, a finding that suggests common disease-initiation mechanisms. A TCR beta motif made up of eight or nine highly homologous amino acid variants appeared to be characteristic of blood from ankylosing spondylitis patients. The disease-linked clones were reported as significantly enriched in matched synovial fluid samples from ankylosing spondylitis patients. The disease-linked clones had a CD8+ phenotype and were found at relatively low frequencies in peripheral blood.

The clonotype originates from a male donor with ankylosing spondylitis. Source material: blood, either unsorted or a sorted T cell fraction (not recorded which). The rearrangement combines TRBV20-1 with TRBJ2-4, with 8 middle bases fitting TRBD1. The CDR3 protein: CSARSGQGQNIQYF. The DNA is TGCAGTGCTAGATCCGGACAGGGCCAAAACATTCAGTACTTC.